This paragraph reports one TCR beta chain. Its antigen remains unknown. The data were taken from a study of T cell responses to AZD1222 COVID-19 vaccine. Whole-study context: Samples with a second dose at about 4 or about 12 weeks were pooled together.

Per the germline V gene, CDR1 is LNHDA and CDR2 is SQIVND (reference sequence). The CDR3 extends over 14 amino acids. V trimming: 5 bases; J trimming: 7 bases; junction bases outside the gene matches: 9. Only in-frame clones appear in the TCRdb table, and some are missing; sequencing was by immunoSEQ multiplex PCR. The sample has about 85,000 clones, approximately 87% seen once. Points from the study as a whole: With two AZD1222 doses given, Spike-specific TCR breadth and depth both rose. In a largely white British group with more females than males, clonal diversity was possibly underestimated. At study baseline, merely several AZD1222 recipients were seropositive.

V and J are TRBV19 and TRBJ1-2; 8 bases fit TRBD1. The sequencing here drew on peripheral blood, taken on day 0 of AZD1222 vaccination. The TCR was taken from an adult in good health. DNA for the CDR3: TGTGCCAGTAGTCCCACCGGGACAGGAAGTGGCTACACCTTC. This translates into CASSPTGTGSGYTF.